This TCR beta chain comes out of a study of blood T cells in healthy people across ages. CDR3 length equals 19 residues. Trimming cost V 2 bases and J 3 bases; bases outside gene matches: 11. Germline V gene lookup returns CDR1 SGHVS and CDR2 FQNEAQ. In this sample, this clonotype turned up many times. With a J-beta primer mix and a sample-barcoded 5' primer, a second PCR ran about 7 to 12 cycles. One entry per CDR3 protein results from TCRdb running MiXCR on the 5' RACE reads. The sample contains approximately 2,000,000 distinct CDR3 sequences, about 39% of which appear only once. The clonotype originates from a human donor in good health. Sequenced input: blood. The rearrangement joins TRBV7-8 to TRBJ2-6; 9 bases are a match to TRBD1. The CDR3 sequence is CASSLRNRGQLGGANVLTF. In nucleotides, the CDR3 is TGTGCCAGCAGCTTAAGAAACAGGGGGCAGCTAGGTGGGGCCAACGTCCTGACTTTC.